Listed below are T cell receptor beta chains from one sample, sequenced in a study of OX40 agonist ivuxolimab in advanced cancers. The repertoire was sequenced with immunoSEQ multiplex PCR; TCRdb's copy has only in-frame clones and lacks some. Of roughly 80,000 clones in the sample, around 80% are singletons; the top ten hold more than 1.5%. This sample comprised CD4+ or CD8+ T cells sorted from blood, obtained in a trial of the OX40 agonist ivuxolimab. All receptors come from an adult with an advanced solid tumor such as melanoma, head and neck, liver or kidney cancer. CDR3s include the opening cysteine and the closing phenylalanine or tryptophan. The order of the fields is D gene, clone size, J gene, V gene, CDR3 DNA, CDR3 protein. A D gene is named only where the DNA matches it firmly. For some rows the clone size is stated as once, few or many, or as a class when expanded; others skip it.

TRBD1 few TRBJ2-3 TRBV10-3 TGTGCCATCAGTGGTGACAGGGGCGATACGCAGTATTTT CAISGDRGDTQYF
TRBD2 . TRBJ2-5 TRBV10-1 TGCGCCAGCAGTGAGTCGGGTAGCGGGGGATCCAACTTC CASSESGSGGSNF
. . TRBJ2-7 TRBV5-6 TGTGCCAGCAGGGCCCAAAAAGGAGCATGGGGAAAGGGGGCCTACGAGCAGTACTTC CASRAQKGAWGKGAYEQYF
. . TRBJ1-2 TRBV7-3 TGTGCCAGCAGCCCCCCTGGGGGACTGTACGGCTACACCTTC CASSPPGGLYGYTF
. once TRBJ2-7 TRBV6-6 TGTGCCAGCAGTTACGAGGTGTACGAGCAGTACTTC CASSYEVYEQYF
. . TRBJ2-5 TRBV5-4 TGTGCCAGCAGCTTGGATCCCTCTCGACAGGGAGGGACCCAGTACTTC CASSLDPSRQGGTQYF
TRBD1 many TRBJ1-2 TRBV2 TGTGCCAGCAGTGGCGACAGGGAGGGCGGCTACACCTTC CASSGDREGGYTF
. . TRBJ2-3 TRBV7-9 TGTGCCAGCAGCCCCCTAAGGGGCCGCGAATCACTTGCAGATACGCAGTATTTT CASSPLRGRESLADTQYF
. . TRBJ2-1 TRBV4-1 TGCGCCAGCAGCCAAGATTCGAGATTGTCGCTAGCGGAGCAGTTCTTC CASSQDSRLSLAEQFF
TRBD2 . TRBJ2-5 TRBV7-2 TGTGCCAGCAGCCCAGGACTAGCGGGGGGGATCGCCGAGACCCAGTACTTC CASSPGLAGGIAETQYF
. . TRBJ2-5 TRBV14 TGTGCCAGCAGCCGGTATGTCCAAGAGACCCAGTACTTC CASSRYVQETQYF
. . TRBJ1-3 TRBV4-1 TGCGCCAGCAGAGAGTTCCAGGGCGGTAGGAACACCATATATTTT CASREFQGGRNTIYF
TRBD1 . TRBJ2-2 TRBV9 TGTGCCAGCAGCGTAGGGACAGGGTTGAACACCGGGGAGCTGTTTTTT CASSVGTGLNTGELFF
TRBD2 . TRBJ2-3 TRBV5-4 TGTGCCAGCAGCATTCGTCGGGGGGAACCTAGCACAGATACGCAGTATTTT CASSIRRGEPSTDTQYF
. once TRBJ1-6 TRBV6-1 TGTGCCAGCCCTAAACAGCAAAGTAATTCACCCCTCCACTTT CASPKQQSNSPLHF
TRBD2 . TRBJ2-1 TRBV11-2 TGTGCCAGCAGCTTACTTGGACTAGCGGTCTACAATGAGCAGTTCTTC CASSLLGLAVYNEQFF
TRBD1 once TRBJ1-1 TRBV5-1 TGCGCCAGCAGTGTTAGGACAGGGGAGACTGAAGCTTTCTTT CASSVRTGETEAFF
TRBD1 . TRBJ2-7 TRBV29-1 TGCAGCGTCGGGACAGGGGGCGCGTCCTACGAGCAGTACTTC CSVGTGGASYEQYF
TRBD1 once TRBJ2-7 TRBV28 TGTGCCAGCCGGGTACAGGGGACCTACGAGCAGTACTTC CASRVQGTYEQYF
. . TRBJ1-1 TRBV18 TGTGCCAGCTCACCAGCGGACACTGAAGCTTTCTTT CASSPADTEAFF
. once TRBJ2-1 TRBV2 TGTGCCAGCAGTGTCCAGAGACTTGACTACAATGAGCAGTTCTTC CASSVQRLDYNEQFF